This TCR beta chain came from a study of cytotoxic CD8 clonotypes in ibrutinib-treated CLL (dated by TCRdb to about 2021). Regarding the study in general: The cohort was composed of about a dozen relapsed/refractory and roughly 16 treatment-naive patients; IGHV unmutated status was identified in 17 patients. Samples averaged approximately 250,000 productive templates and some 96,000 productive rearrangements. Every sample from remission and from progressive disease was obtained while the patients were still on ibrutinib. Partial responses were observed in some 24 patients and complete responses in 2; after a median follow-up of 68 months, remission was maintained in approximately 14 patients and progression was observed in around twelve. Of the roughly 86 people in the trial, approximately 26 had longitudinal samples available. Cryopreserved peripheral blood mononuclear cells were obtained prior to treatment, at the time of response, and at either disease progression or sustained remission. Response samples were obtained after a median of around eleven months of treatment, with a range of about 6 to 40 months.

Each clonotype received, on average, around 9.6x coverage in deep resolution sequencing performed on a MiSeq, where the target depth lay between 1 in 1 million and 1 in 200,000 T cells. The immunoSEQ hsTCRB Kit was used to generate the TCR beta libraries. Turning to the authors' computational methods: ImmunoSEQ Data Assistant and ImmunoSEQ Analyzer were used for data analysis, and V, D and J genes were assigned according to IMGT definitions. Clonality was computed as one minus normalized Shannon entropy of productive rearrangement frequencies, ranging from 0 to 1. Public clonotype analysis was restricted to overrepresented clonotypes comprising at least 0.05% of each patient's repertoire. About a dozen age-matched healthy donor repertoires from immuneACCESS served as clonality controls. Not all clones reach the TCRdb copy of this immuneACCESS table, which keeps in-frame sequences only. Checked studies attribute under half of the gap to unresolved V genes and leave the rest unexplained. For V, J and clone size, that table is used; D and trimming come from the DNA. Recorded for this sample are tens of thousands of clones; approximately 71% of them occurred a single time. Roughly 45% of the sample lies in the top ten.

In this sample, this clone turned up a few times. No cognate antigen has been identified for it. Qualities for individual bases were not recorded, and no much larger clone is one base off. What the research found in general, with its limitations: Lymph node repertoires were not examined, and the timing of sampling was not matched between patients in sustained remission and those whose disease progressed. Public clonotypes were rare and either shrank or stayed stable during treatment, and the rise in clonality at ibrutinib response reflected expansion of private clonotypes. At baseline, clonality was higher than in age-matched healthy donors and showed a strong correlation with circulating CD8+ T-cell counts. Clonality rose at ibrutinib response, remained stable during sustained remission, and dropped back toward baseline at progression.

The time point label of this sample denotes: approximately eleven months on ibrutinib. For TCR beta library preparation, approximately 2.2 micrograms of genomic DNA were isolated from cryopreserved PBMCs. Longitudinal blood samples from CLL patients receiving ibrutinib monotherapy were subjected to high-throughput TCR beta sequencing. The patients took part in an open-label, single-center phase 2 trial of ibrutinib monotherapy. From cysteine to phenylalanine, the CDR3 is 16 amino acids long. Just CDR3 DNA is preserved here, 48 bases in frame from base 1. The germline V gene gives CDR1 as LGHNA and CDR2 as YNFKEQ. V lost 1 base and J lost 0 bases, and the count of bases not matched to a germline gene is 3.

Sequencing used PBMCs, obtained after 12 months of ibrutinib treatment. The chain was built from TRBV4-2 and TRBJ1-2; TRBD1 matches 9 bases in the middle. This TCR was sampled from a human donor with chronic lymphocytic leukemia. The DNA is as follows: TGTGCCAGCAGCCAAGCTCGGACAGGGGCTAACTATGGCTACACCTTC. This codes for CASSQARTGANYGYTF.